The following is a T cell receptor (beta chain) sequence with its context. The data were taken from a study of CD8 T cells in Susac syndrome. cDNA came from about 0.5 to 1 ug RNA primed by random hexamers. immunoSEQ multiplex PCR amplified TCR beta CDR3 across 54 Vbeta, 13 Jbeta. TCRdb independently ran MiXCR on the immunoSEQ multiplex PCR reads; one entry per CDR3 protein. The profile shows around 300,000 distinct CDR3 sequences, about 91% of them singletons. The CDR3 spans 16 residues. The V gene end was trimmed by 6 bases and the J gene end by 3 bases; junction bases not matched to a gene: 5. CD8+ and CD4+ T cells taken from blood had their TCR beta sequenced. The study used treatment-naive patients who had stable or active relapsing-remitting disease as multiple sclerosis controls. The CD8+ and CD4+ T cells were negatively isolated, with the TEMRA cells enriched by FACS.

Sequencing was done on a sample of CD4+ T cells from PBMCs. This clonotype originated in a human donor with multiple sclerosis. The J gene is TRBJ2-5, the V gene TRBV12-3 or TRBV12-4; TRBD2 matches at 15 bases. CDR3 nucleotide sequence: TGTGCCAGCAGCCCGGGACTAGCGGGGGGCGAAGAGACCCAGTACTTC. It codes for CASSPGLAGGEETQYF.